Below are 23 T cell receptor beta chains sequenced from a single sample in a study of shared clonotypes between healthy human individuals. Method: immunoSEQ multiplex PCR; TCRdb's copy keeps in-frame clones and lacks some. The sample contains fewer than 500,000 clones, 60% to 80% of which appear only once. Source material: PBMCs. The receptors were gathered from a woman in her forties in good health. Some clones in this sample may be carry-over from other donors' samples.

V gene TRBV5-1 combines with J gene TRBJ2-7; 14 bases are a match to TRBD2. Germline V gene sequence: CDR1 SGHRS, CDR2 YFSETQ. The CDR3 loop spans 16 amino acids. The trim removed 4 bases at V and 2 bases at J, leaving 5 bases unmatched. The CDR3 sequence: CASSLGTSGRTYEQYF. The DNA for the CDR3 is TGCGCCAGCAGCCTAGGGACTAGCGGGAGAACCTACGAGCAGTACTTC.

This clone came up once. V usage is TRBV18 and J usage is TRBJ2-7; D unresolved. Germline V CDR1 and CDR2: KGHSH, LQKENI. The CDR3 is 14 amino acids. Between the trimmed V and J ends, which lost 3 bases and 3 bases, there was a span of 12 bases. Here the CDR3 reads CASSPFSDVYEQYF. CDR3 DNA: TGTGCCAGCTCACCTTTCTCGGACGTCTACGAGCAGTACTTC.

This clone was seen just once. The CDR3 reads CASSFIGAWSNQPQHF. CDR3 coding DNA: TGTGCCAGCAGTTTTATCGGCGCCTGGAGCAATCAGCCCCAGCATTTT. The chain uses TRBV28 and TRBJ1-5; D not certain. Germline loops: CDR1 MDHEN, CDR2 SYDVKM. CDR3 length: 16 residues. V lost 3 bases, J lost 1 base, and 13 bases lay in between.

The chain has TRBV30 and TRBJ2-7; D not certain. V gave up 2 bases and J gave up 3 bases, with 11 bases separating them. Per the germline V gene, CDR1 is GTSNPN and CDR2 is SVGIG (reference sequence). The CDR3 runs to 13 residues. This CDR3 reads CAWSSELVYEQYF. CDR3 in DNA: TGTGCCTGGAGTTCGGAACTTGTCTACGAGCAGTACTTC.

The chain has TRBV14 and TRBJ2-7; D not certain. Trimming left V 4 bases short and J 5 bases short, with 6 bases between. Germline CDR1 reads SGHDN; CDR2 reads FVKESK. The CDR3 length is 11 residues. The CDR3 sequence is CASSRNHEQYF. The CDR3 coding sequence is TGTGCCAGCAGCCGGAACCACGAGCAGTACTTC. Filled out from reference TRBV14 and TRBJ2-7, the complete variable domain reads EAGVTQFPSHSVIEKGQTVTLRCDPISGHDNLYWYRRVMGKEIKFLLHFVKESKQDESGMPNNRFLAERTGGTYSTLKVQPAELEDSGVYFCASSRNHEQYFGPGTRLTVT.

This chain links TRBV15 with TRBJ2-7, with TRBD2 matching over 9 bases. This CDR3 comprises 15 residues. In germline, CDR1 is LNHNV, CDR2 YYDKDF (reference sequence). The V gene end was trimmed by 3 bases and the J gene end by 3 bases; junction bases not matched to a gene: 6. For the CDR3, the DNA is TGTGCCACCAGCAGCGAGCTAGCGGGGTTCTACGAGCAGTACTTC. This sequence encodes CATSSELAGFYEQYF. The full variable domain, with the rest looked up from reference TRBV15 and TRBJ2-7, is DAMVIQNPRYQVTQFGKPVTLSCSQTLNHNVMYWYQQKSSQAPKLLFHYYDKDFNNEADTPDNFQSRRPNTSFCFLDIRSPGLGDTAMYLCATSSELAGFYEQYFGPGTRLTVT.

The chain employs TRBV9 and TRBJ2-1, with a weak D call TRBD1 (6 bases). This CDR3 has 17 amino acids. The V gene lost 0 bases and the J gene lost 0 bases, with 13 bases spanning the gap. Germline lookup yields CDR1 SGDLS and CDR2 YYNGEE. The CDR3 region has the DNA TGTGCCAGCAGCGTAGCGCTGACAGGTCGCTCCTACAATGAGCAGTTCTTC. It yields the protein CASSVALTGRSYNEQFF.

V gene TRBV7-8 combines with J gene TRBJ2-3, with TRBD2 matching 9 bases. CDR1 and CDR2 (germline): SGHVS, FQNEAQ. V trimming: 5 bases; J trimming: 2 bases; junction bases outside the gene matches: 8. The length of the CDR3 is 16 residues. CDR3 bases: TGTGCCAGCAGCGGGAGGACTAGCGCCCTCACAGATACGCAGTATTTT. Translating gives CASSGRTSALTDTQYF. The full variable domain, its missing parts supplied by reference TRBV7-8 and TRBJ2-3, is GAGVSQSPRYKVAKRGQDVALRCDPISGHVSLFWYQQALGQGPEFLTYFQNEAQLDKSGLPSDRFFAERPEGSVSTLKIQRTQQEDSAVYLCASSGRTSALTDTQYFGPGTRLTVL.

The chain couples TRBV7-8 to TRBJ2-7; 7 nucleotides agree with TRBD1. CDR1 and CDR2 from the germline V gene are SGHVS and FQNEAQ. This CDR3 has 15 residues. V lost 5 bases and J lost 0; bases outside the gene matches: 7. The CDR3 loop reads CASSIGQESSYEQYF. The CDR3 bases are TGTGCCAGCAGCATAGGACAGGAGAGCTCCTACGAGCAGTACTTC.

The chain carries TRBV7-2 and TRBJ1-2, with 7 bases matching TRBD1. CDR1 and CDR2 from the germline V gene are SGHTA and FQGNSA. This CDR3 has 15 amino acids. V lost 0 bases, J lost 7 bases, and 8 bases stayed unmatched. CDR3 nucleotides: TGTGCCAGCAGCTTAGCAACACAGGGGAAGGGTGGCTACACCTTC. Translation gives CASSLATQGKGGYTF.

CDR3 nucleotides: TGCAGCGTTGATTGGGCCAGGGGGACCAACTACAATGAGCAGTTCTTC. It specifies CSVDWARGTNYNEQFF. The chain employs TRBV29-1 and TRBJ2-1; 7 bases line up with TRBD1. Germline V gives CDR1 SQVTM, CDR2 ANQGSEA. V was clipped by 3 bases and J by 3 bases; unmatched bases: 11. The length of the CDR3 is 16 residues.

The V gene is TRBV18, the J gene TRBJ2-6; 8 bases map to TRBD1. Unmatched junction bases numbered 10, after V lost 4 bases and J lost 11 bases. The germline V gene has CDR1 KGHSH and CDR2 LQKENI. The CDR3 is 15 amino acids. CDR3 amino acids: CASSRVRTGPHVLTF. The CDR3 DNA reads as TGTGCCAGCTCACGGGTCAGGACAGGGCCCCACGTCCTGACTTTC.

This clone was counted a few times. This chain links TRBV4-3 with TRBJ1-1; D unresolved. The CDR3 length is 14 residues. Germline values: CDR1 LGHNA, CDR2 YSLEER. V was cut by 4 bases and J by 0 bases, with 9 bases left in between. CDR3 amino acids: CASSPSSMNTEAFF. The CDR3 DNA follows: TGCGCCAGCAGCCCTAGTTCGATGAACACTGAAGCTTTCTTT.

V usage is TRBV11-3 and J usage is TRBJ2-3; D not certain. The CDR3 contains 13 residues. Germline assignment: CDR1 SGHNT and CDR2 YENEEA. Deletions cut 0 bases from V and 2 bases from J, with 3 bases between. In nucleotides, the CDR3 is TGTGCCAGCAGCTTAGATCACACAGATACGCAGTATTTT. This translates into CASSLDHTDTQYF.

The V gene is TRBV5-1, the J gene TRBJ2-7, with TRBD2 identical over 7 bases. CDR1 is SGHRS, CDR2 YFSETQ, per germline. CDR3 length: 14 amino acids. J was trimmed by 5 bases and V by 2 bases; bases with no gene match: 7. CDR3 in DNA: TGCGCCAGCAGCTTCTCCGGGACTACGGACGAGCAGTACTTC. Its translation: CASSFSGTTDEQYF.

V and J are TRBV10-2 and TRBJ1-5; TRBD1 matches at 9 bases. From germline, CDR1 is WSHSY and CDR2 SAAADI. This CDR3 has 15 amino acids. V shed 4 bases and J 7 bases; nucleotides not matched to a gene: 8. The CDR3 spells CASSVGQGNRQPQHF. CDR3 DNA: TGCGCCAGCAGTGTAGGACAGGGGAATAGACAGCCCCAGCATTTT.

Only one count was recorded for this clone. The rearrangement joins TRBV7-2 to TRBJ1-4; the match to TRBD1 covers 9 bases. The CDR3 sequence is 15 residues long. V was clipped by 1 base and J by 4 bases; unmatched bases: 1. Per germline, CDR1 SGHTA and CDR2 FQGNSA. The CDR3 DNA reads TGTGCCAGCAGCTTAGAGGACAGGGGTAATGAAAAACTGTTTTTT. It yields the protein CASSLEDRGNEKLFF.

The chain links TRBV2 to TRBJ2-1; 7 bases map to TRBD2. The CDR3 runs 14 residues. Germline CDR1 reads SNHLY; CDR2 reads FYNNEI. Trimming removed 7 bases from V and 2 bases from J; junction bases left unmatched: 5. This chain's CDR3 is CASMDGRTYNEQFF. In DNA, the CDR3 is TGTGCCAGCATGGACGGGAGGACCTACAATGAGCAGTTCTTC.

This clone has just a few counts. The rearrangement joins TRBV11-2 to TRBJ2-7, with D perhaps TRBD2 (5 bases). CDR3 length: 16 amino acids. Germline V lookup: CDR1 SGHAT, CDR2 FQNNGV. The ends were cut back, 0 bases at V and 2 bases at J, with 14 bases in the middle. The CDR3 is CASSLEAALAPYEQYF. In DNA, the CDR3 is TGTGCCAGCAGCTTAGAGGCGGCCCTAGCCCCCTACGAGCAGTACTTC.

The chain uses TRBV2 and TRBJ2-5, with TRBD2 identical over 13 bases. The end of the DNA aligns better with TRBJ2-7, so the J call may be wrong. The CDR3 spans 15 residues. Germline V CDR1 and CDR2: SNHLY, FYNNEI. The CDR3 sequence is CASRPRTSGRYEQYF. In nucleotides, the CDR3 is TGTGCCAGCAGACCCAGGACTAGCGGGAGATACGAGCAGTACTTC.

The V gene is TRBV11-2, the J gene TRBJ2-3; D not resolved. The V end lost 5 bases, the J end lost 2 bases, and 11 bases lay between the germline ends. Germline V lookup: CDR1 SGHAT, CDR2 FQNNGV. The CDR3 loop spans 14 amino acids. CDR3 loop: CASSLRGATDTQYF. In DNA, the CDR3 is TGTGCCAGCAGCCTCCGTGGAGCCACAGATACGCAGTATTTT.

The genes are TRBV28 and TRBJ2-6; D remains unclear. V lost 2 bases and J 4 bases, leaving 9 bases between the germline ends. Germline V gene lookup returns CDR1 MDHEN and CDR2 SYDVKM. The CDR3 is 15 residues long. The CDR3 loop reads CASSLLRTGANVLTF. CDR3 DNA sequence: TGTGCCAGCAGTTTACTCAGGACGGGGGCCAACGTCCTGACTTTC. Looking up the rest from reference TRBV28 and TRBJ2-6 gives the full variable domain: DVKVTQSSRYLVKRTGEKVFLECVQDMDHENMFWYRQDPGLGLRLIYFSYDVKMKEKGDIPEGYSVSREKKERFSLILESASTNQTSMYLCASSLLRTGANVLTFGAGSRLTVL.

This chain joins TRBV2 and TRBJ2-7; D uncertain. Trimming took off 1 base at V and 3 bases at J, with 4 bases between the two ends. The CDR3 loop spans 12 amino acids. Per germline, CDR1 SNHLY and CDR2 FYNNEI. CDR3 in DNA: TGTGCCAGCAGTGAAGACGGCTACGAGCAGTACTTC. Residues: CASSEDGYEQYF.